The 2 T cell receptor beta chains below all came from one sample that was sequenced in a study of cytomegalovirus exposure and HLA in healthy donors. This PCR relied on a set of 60 Vbeta primers and 13 Jbeta primers. The method was immunoSEQ multiplex PCR; TCRdb's version includes in-frame clones alone and lacks a portion of them. Among around 130,000 clones listed, roughly three fifths were seen once. Sequenced sample: PBMCs. These receptors all come from a middle-aged woman in good health and CMV-seropositive.

The chain combines TRBV5-1 with TRBJ1-2; 9 nucleotides agree with TRBD1. The CDR3 is 14 residues long. V lost 0 bases, J lost 7 bases, and 4 bases stayed unmatched. Germline V gives CDR1 SGHRS, CDR2 YFSETQ. For the CDR3, the DNA is TGCGCCAGCAGCTTGGCCCCGACAGGGGGTGGCTACACCTTC. The encoded protein is CASSLAPTGGGYTF.

The rearrangement joins TRBV6-6 to TRBJ1-6; tentatively, D is TRBD1 (6 bases). Trimming removed 0 bases from V and 7 bases from J, with 13 bases in between. This CDR3 comprises 16 residues. Germline V CDR1 and CDR2: MNHNY, SVGAGI (reference sequence). CDR3 bases: TGTGCCAGCAGTTACTCGCCCGGACAGTTAAATTCACCCCTCCACTTT. It specifies CASSYSPGQLNSPLHF.